This T cell receptor beta chain was recovered during a study of shared T cell receptors in the human thymus. V was pared by 4 bases and J by 4 bases, with 10 bases of the junction left unmatched. This CDR3 is 15 amino acids long. Germline CDR1 SNHLY, CDR2 FYNNEI. Repertoires were generated with immunoSEQ multiplex PCR, while TCRdb's copy carries only in-frame clones and drops some. The sample shows over 450,000 clones, approximately 78% of them seen only once. The data were also submitted as part of a second study, on human thymus T cells. That source notes: Having corrective surgery for congenital heart defects, healthy Finnish infants were the ones who donated. Thymus specimens were resections from corrective heart surgery. In thymic and blood repertoires alike, V and J usage looked biased. Related research found strongly overlapping thymic repertoires in unrelated individuals.

Sequences were obtained from thymocytes. This chain links TRBV2 with TRBJ2-7, with 7 bases aligning to TRBD1. The TCR was taken from a boy in the first two years of life with a congenital heart defect. The chain's CDR3 is CASSGVSTGRYEQYF. The CDR3 DNA reads as TGTGCCAGCAGTGGCGTTTCGACAGGGCGATACGAGCAGTACTTC.